A single T cell receptor beta chain is shown here with its context. Authors' analysis steps: Amplifying reference gene primers gave estimates of nucleated cell counts. Sequencing was performed with immunoSEQ multiplex PCR; in TCRdb, only in-frame clones are kept and a portion is missing. V, J and clone size are taken as reported in that table, and D and trimming were inferred from the DNA itself. This table has approximately 240,000 clones, roughly 84% appearing once. The data originate from a study of blood T cell repertoires in COVID-19. On the study more broadly: The United States, Italy and Spain supplied acute and convalescent COVID-19 samples. Nucleic acid was either cDNA or gDNA, and it came from T cells, B-cell-depleted T cells, or PBMCs.

The TCR was taken from a woman of 80 years or more with active or convalescent COVID-19. Sequencing was carried out using peripheral blood.

The CDR3 protein is CASSSSGTQETQYF. The DNA of the CDR3 is TGTGCCAGCAGTTCGTCAGGTACCCAAGAGACCCAGTACTTC. This chain connects TRBV28 to TRBJ2-5; D is ambiguous. Trimming stripped 4 bases from V and 1 base from J, with 10 bases between. The length of the CDR3 is 14 residues. Germline lookup yields CDR1 MDHEN and CDR2 SYDVKM.